This T cell receptor (beta chain) appears in the sequencing data of a study of cytomegalovirus exposure and HLA in healthy donors. This clone was counted only a few times. Its matching antigen is unknown. Trimming took 9 bases from V and 2 from J; bases not matched to a gene: 9. There are 15 residues in the CDR3. The V gene's germline CDR1 is MDHEN and CDR2 SYDVKM. Primers for the PCR totalled 60 Vbeta and 13 Jbeta. This table comes from immunoSEQ multiplex PCR, and its TCRdb copy is limited to in-frame clones, with some not included. The repertoire holds 110,000 or so clones, with 7% to 9.5% as singletons. Healthy bone marrow donors formed the donor group. Study-wide findings and caveats: The classifier, whose performance was assessed in both the original and validation cohorts, reportedly diagnosed cytomegalovirus status with high specificity and sensitivity. By HLA locus, TCR association rates varied in a later analysis, with DRB1 showing the most and HLA-C the fewest. Cytomegalovirus association was listed for around 180 TCR beta chains.

The genes are TRBV28 and TRBJ1-4; 7 positions agree with TRBD1. The sequenced material came from PBMCs. This sequence was found in a woman aged 40 to 49 in good health and CMV-seropositive. DNA of the CDR3: TGTGCCAGTTCGCAACCGGGACAGACTAATGAAAAACTGTTTTTT. Its protein is CASSQPGQTNEKLFF.